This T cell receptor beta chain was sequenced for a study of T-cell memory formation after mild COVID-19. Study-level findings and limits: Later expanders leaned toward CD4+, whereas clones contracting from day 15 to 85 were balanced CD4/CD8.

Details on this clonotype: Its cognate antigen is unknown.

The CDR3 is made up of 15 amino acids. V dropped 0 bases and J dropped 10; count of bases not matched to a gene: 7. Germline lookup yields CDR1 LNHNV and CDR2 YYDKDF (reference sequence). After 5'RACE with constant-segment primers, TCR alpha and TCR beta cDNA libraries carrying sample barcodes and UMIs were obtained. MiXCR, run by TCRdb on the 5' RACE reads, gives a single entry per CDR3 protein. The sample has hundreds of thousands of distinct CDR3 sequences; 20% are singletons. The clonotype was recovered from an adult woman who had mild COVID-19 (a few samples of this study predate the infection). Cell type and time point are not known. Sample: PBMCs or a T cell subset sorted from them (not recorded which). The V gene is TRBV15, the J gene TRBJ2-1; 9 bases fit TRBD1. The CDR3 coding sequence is TGTGCCACCAGCAGAGATGTTATCGGGACAGGGGAGCAGTTCTTC. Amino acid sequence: CATSRDVIGTGEQFF.